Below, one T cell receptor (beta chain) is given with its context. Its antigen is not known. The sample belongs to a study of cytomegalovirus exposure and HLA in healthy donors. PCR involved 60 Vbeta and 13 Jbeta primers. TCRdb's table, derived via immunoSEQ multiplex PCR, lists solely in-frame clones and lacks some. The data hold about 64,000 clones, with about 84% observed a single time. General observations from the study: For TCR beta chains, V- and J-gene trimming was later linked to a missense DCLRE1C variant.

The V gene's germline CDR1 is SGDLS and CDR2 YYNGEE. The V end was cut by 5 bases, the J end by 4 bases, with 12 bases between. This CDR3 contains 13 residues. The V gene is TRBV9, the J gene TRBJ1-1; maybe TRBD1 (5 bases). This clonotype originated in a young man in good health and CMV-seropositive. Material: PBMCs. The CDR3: CASSRGFGTEAFF. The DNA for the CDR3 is TGTGCCAGCAGTCGGGGGTTCGGCACTGAAGCTTTCTTT.